Following are 2 T cell receptor beta chains from one sample sequenced in a study of cytomegalovirus exposure and HLA in healthy donors. The study ran its PCR with 60 Vbeta and 13 Jbeta primers. Assay used: immunoSEQ multiplex PCR; TCRdb lists only in-frame clones, some missing. Recorded here are around 140,000 clones; the top ten clones represent over 1.5%. The sequencing sample was made of PBMCs. These TCRs come from a woman between 35 and 50 years old in good health and CMV-seropositive.

The chain is built from TRBV6-7 and TRBJ1-2, with D possibly matching TRBD1 (5 bases). TRBV6-7 is known as an ORF, though its function is uncertain. The V end was cut by 6 bases, the J end by 8 bases, with 16 bases between. The CDR3 has 13 amino acids. Written as DNA, the CDR3 is TGTGCCAGCAGCCGCCGGGGGGAGGAGGGCTACACCTTC. Encoded protein: CASSRRGEEGYTF.

The chain couples TRBV7-9 to TRBJ2-7; 8 bases map to TRBD1. V was clipped by 3 bases and J by 5 bases; unmatched bases: 3. The germline V gene encodes CDR1 SEHNR and CDR2 FQNEAQ (reference sequence). The CDR3 has 13 amino acids. CDR3 sequence reads: CASSLAGGNEQYF. CDR3 nucleotide sequence: TGTGCCAGCAGCTTGGCAGGGGGCAACGAGCAGTACTTC.